This T cell receptor (beta chain) originates from a study of cytomegalovirus exposure and HLA in healthy donors. The study ran its PCR with 60 Vbeta and 13 Jbeta primers. The data were produced by immunoSEQ multiplex PCR, yet TCRdb's version contains in-frame clones alone and is incomplete. The data show around 100,000 clones, roughly 70% seen once. Germline CDR1 is SQVTM and CDR2 is ANQGSEA. CDR3 size: 12 residues. Trimming left V 4 bases short and J 8 bases short, with 12 bases between. Study-level findings and limits: Analyzed later, association rates of TCRs varied across HLA loci, with DRB1 most and HLA-C fewest. Common viral pathogens were later found to be apparently linked to several of the most significant clusters. CMV antigen specificity of three CMV-associated chains was confirmed in vitro.

As regards this clone: Its antigen is unidentified.

The sequence was collected from a woman aged 25 to 39 in good health and CMV-seronegative. The chain combines TRBV29-1 with TRBJ2-4; a possible D gene is TRBD2 (6 bases). The specimen was PBMCs. CDR3 sequence (DNA): TGCAGCGTTGGGTGGAGGGCGGACATTCAGTACTTC. As protein: CSVGWRADIQYF. The variable domain in full, completed from reference TRBV29-1 and TRBJ2-4, reads SAVISQKPSRDICQRGTSLTIQCQVDSQVTMMFWYRQQPGQSLTLIATANQGSEATYESGFVIDKFPISRPNLTFSTLTVSNMSPEDSSIYLCSVGWRADIQYFGAGTRLSVL.